This T cell receptor (beta chain) was recovered during a study of blood T cell repertoires in COVID-19. The overall study: The United States, Italy and Spain supplied acute and convalescent COVID-19 samples. The cDNA or gDNA used as material had been derived from T cells, B-cell-depleted T cells, or PBMCs.

Generated by immunoSEQ multiplex PCR, the TCRdb table keeps only in-frame clones and is missing some. The table has 250,000 to 400,000 clones, about 91% seen once. The Seattle site enrolled patients during active infection and followed them longitudinally. This CDR3 spans 14 amino acids. Trimming pared 8 bases from V and 2 bases from J, leaving 15 bases between. Germline CDR1 and CDR2: LGHNA and YSLEER. Sequenced material: peripheral blood. The chain employs TRBV4-3 and TRBJ1-1, with D hard to call. This receptor was taken from a woman in her twenties or thirties with COVID-19, enrolled during active disease. The CDR3 coding sequence is TGCGCCAGCGGTCCCGGAGGCGGCAACACTGAAGCTTTCTTT. This codes for CASGPGGGNTEAFF.